One sample yielded the 6 T cell receptor beta chains listed below, sequenced in a study of response to subunit inactivated influenza vaccine. From the RT-PCR reads, TCRdb called clonotypes with MiXCR, one entry per CDR3 protein. The sample has 530,000 or so distinct CDR3 sequences; 13% to 15% are singletons. The specimen was PBMCs from blood, collected roughly 12 days after vaccination. These TCRs come from a middle-aged man who received an inactivated influenza vaccine.

The genes are TRBV6-2 or TRBV6-3 and TRBJ2-1; TRBD2 aligns across 8 bases. Trimming at V came to 5 bases and at J to 9 bases, leaving 9 bases not matched to a gene. Germline CDR1 reads MNHEY; CDR2 reads SVGEGT. The CDR3 runs to 14 residues. This CDR3 reads CASSGTSHDGEQFF. The DNA of the CDR3 is TGTGCCAGCAGTGGGACTAGTCACGACGGTGAGCAGTTCTTC.

The genes are TRBV10-2 and TRBJ2-3; 10 bases line up with TRBD1. Looked up from germline, CDR1 is WSHSY and CDR2 is SAAADI. The J segment lost 4 bases and the V segment lost 8 bases, leaving 15 bases of the junction unmatched. This CDR3 contains 17 residues. This CDR3 is CASGVTGGLKFSDTQYF. In DNA form, the CDR3 reads TGCGCCAGCGGGGTGACAGGGGGCTTAAAGTTCTCAGATACGCAGTATTTT.

The gene calls are TRBV29-1 and TRBJ2-3; unclear D gene. This CDR3 comprises 12 residues. Deletions cut 5 bases from V and 1 base from J, with 7 bases between. Germline V gene data show CDR1 as SQVTM and CDR2 as ANQGSEA. The CDR3 is CSVLQRTDTQYF. The CDR3, as DNA: TGCAGCGTTCTGCAACGCACAGATACGCAGTATTTT.

The CDR3 spells CASSQDPRDSYGYTF. CDR3 nucleotide sequence: TGTGCCAGCAGCCAAGATCCCCGGGACAGCTATGGCTACACCTTC. The rearrangement links TRBV14 to TRBJ1-2; TRBD1 aligns across 7 bases. Germline lookup yields CDR1 SGHDN and CDR2 FVKESK. The CDR3 extends over 15 amino acids. The junction had 5 bases not matched to a gene; V was cut back by 0 bases and J by 4 bases.

At least ten counts were recorded for this clonotype. The rearrangement joins TRBV5-1 to TRBJ2-7, with D unclear. Trimming cost V 3 bases and J 2 bases, with 9 bases left between them. Per the germline V gene, CDR1 is SGHRS and CDR2 is YFSETQ. This CDR3 region has 13 residues. CDR3: CASSSAPTYEQYF. DNA for the CDR3: TGCGCCAGCAGCTCCGCCCCCACCTACGAGCAGTACTTC.

The V and J genes are TRBV20-1 and TRBJ2-5; no definite D call. Germline V gene lookup returns CDR1 DFQATT and CDR2 SNEGSKA (reference sequence). CDR3 length equals 15 residues. Between the trimmed V and J ends, which lost 1 base and 1 base, there was a span of 13 bases. CDR3 amino acids: CSARGSPQAQETQYF. CDR3 bases: TGCAGTGCTAGAGGGAGCCCTCAGGCCCAAGAGACCCAGTACTTC.